Shown below are 10 T cell receptor beta chains from a single sample sequenced in a study of blood T cell repertoires in COVID-19. TCRdb's copy holds only in-frame clones and misses some; the assay was immunoSEQ multiplex PCR. This table has hundreds of thousands of clones, approximately 88% appearing once. Sequenced material: peripheral blood. The receptors derive from a woman aged 25 to 39 who had recovered from COVID-19.

The chain combines TRBV11-2 with TRBJ1-3; D is ambiguous. Germline V gene lookup returns CDR1 SGHAT and CDR2 FQNNGV. The V and J ends lost 8 bases and 4 bases respectively, with 12 bases between them. The CDR3 sequence is 13 residues long. The CDR3 here is CASGDPQGNTIYF. The CDR3 DNA reads as TGTGCCAGCGGAGACCCACAAGGAAACACCATATATTTT.

The V call is TRBV10-3, the J call TRBJ1-1, with D uncertain. Germline CDR1 and CDR2: ENHRY and SYGVKD. The V and J ends lost 4 bases and 1 base respectively, with 13 bases between them. The CDR3 is 15 residues long. The CDR3 DNA follows: TGTGCCATCAGTGGGGAGGACGTTACGAACACTGAAGCTTTCTTT. Translation: CAISGEDVTNTEAFF.

The rearrangement links TRBV28 to TRBJ2-7; TRBD1 is a possible D gene (6 bases). The CDR3 sequence is 14 residues long. Germline V gene sequence: CDR1 MDHEN, CDR2 SYDVKM. Trimming took 6 bases from V and 3 from J, leaving 15 bases between them. CDR3 coding DNA: TGTGCCAGCAGGGGGGCTGGACAATTCTACGAGCAGTACTTC. This codes for CASRGAGQFYEQYF.

V usage is TRBV14 and J usage is TRBJ2-6, with TRBD2 identical over 8 bases. J lost 2 bases, V lost 3 bases, and 3 bases had no gene match. The CDR3 contains 16 residues. Germline CDR1 reads SGHDN; CDR2 reads FVKESK. The CDR3 DNA sequence: TGTGCCAGCAGCCATAGCGGGGTCCCTGGGGCCAACGTCCTGACTTTC. It is translated as CASSHSGVPGANVLTF.

The rearrangement uses TRBV7-2 and TRBJ2-2; 8 nucleotides align to TRBD1. Germline assignment: CDR1 SGHTA and CDR2 FQGNSA. The CDR3 has 17 residues. J was trimmed by 4 bases and V by 0 bases; bases with no gene match: 7. The CDR3 DNA is TGTGCCAGCAGCTTAGCGGCAGGGGGCTCTGGCACCGGGGAGCTGTTTTTT. Amino acid sequence: CASSLAAGGSGTGELFF.

The sample holds a few counts of this clone. V is TRBV7-9 and J is TRBJ1-6, with 8 bases that match TRBD1. The junction had 5 bases not matched to a gene; V was cut back by 6 bases and J by 7 bases. The CDR3 has 14 residues. Germline assignment: CDR1 SEHNR and CDR2 FQNEAQ (reference sequence). CDR3 nucleotide sequence: TGTGCCAGCAGGCCGACAGGGGAGAATTCACCCCTCCACTTT. This encodes CASRPTGENSPLHF.

The V and J genes are TRBV6-1 and TRBJ1-2, with TRBD1 matching 8 bases. Germline-derived CDR1 and CDR2 are MNHNS and SASEGT. The CDR3 has 16 amino acids. Unmatched junction bases numbered 10, after V lost 2 bases and J lost 5 bases. DNA of the CDR3: TGTGCCAGCAGTGAATGGTCGACAGGGGCTGAATATGGCTACACCTTC. This sequence encodes CASSEWSTGAEYGYTF.

About this clone itself: One end of the junction does not line up with germline, which may come from a read error. This rearrangement joins TRBV6-1 to TRBJ1-2; a possible D gene is TRBD1 (5 bases). CDR3 length equals 14 residues. CDR1 is MNHNS, CDR2 SASEGT, per germline. CDR3 protein: CASREEGLHYGYTF. The CDR3 nucleotides read TGTGCCAGCAGGGAAGAGGGACTGCACTATGGCTACACCTTC.

The rearrangement uses TRBV7-2 and TRBJ1-5; D uncertain. V lost 5 bases to trimming and J lost 0 bases, with 14 bases between them. CDR1 SGHTA and CDR2 FQGNSA come from the germline V gene. The CDR3 sequence is 16 residues long. The CDR3: CASSPDTGRSNQPQHF. The CDR3 nucleotides are TGTGCCAGCAGCCCCGATACGGGTCGTAGCAATCAGCCCCAGCATTTT.

V is TRBV2 and J is TRBJ1-3; D not resolved. Trimming removed 8 bases from V and 0 bases from J, with 23 bases in between. The germline CDR1 and CDR2 sequences are SNHLY and FYNNEI. This CDR3 is built from 18 residues. CDR3 nucleotide sequence: TGTGCCAGCGGACTTATATCCGCCGATGGGAGCTCTGGAAACACCATATATTTT. It specifies CASGLISADGSSGNTIYF.